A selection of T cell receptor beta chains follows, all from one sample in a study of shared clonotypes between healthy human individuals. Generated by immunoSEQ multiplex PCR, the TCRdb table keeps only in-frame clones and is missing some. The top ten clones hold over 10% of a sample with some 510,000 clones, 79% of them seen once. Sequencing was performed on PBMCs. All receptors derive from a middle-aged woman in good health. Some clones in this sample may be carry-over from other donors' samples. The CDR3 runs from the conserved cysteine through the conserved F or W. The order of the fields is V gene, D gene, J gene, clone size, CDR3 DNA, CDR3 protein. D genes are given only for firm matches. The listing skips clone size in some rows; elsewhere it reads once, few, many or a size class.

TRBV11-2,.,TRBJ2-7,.,TGTGCCAGCAGCTTAGGCTTAACAGGGCTTTACGAGCAGTACTTC,CASSLGLTGLYEQYF
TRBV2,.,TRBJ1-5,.,TGTGCCAGCAAAGGAACACAGGGCGGCTCGCCCCAGCATTTT,CASKGTQGGSPQHF
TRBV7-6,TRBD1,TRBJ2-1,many,TGTGCCAGCAGCCATGACAGGGGGCATGAGCAGTTCTTC,CASSHDRGHEQFF
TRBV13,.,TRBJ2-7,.,TGTGCCAGCAGCTTATCGACAGTCGGGGCCTACGAGCAGTACTTC,CASSLSTVGAYEQYF
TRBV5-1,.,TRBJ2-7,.,TGCGCCAGCAGCCCGAGGGTATTTGACGTGGGCTCCTACGAGCAGTACTTC,CASSPRVFDVGSYEQYF
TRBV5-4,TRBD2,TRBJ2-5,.,TGTGCCAGCACCGACGGGGGACTAGCGGGACAGAAGTACTTC,CASTDGGLAGQKYF
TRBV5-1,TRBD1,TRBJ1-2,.,TGCGCCAGCAGCTTGCAGGGGGCGGTAGGTGGCTACACCTTC,CASSLQGAVGGYTF
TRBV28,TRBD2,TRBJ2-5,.,TGTGCCAGCAGTAGACTAGCGGAATACCAAGAGACCCAGTACTTC,CASSRLAEYQETQYF
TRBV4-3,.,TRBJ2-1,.,TGCGCCAGCAGCCAAGATTCCGAAAGTGCCTACAATGAGCAGTTCTTC,CASSQDSESAYNEQFF
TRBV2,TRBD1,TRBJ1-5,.,TGTGCCAGCAAGGGACAGTACAATCAGCCCCAGCATTTT,CASKGQYNQPQHF
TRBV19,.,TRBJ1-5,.,TGTGCCAGTAGTATAGAAGGCAGAAGTAGCAATCAGCCCCAGCATTTT,CASSIEGRSSNQPQHF
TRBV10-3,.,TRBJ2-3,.,TGTGCCATCAGTGCACGAGGGGGGCAGTCGGATACGCAGTATTTT,CAISARGGQSDTQYF
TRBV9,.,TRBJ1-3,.,TGTGCCAGCAGCGTAGCGCCGTATGTTCGGGGGGAGAGGGGAAACACCATATATTTT,CASSVAPYVRGERGNTIYF
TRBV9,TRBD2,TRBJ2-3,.,TGTGCCAGCAGAAGCGGGGCAGATACGCAGTATTTT,CASRSGADTQYF